A selection of T cell receptor beta chains follows, all from one sample in a study of T-cell reconstitution after alpha-beta-depleted transplantation in children. Via MiXCR, TCRdb re-called the PCR reads, giving one row per CDR3 protein. The sample shows about 480,000 distinct CDR3 sequences, around 12% of them seen only once. The input for sequencing was PBMCs from the stem cell graft donor, taken from the stem cell graft. Receptors were obtained from a human donor who donated a stem cell graft to a child with combined immunodeficiency. Both conserved end residues are part of each CDR3. A D gene is named only where the DNA matches it firmly. For some rows the clone size is stated as once, few or many, or as a class when expanded; others skip it.

TRBJ2-5 TRBV4-2 many TRBD2 TGTGCCAGCAGCCAAGCCGGGGGGGTGGAGACCCAGTACTTC CASSQAGGVETQYF
TRBJ2-7 TRBV6-2/TRBV6-3 many . TGTGCCAGCAGGAAGGGGGGGAGCTCCTACGAGCAGTACTTC CASRKGGSSYEQYF
TRBJ1-2 TRBV12-3/TRBV12-4 . . TGTGCCAGCAGTTTAAGGATCAGGGCCTATGGCTACACCTTC CASSLRIRAYGYTF
TRBJ1-2 TRBV12-3/TRBV12-4 many . TGTGCCAGCAGCCAACAGGGAGGCTATGGCTACACCTTC CASSQQGGYGYTF
TRBJ1-1 TRBV10-3 few . TGTGCCATCAGTGAAGAGGTCGGGAATTTCAACACTGAAGCTTTCTTT CAISEEVGNFNTEAFF
TRBJ2-4 TRBV28 . . TGTGCCAGCAGTCCCCCCAGGGAGGGGGGGAGTGCACGGTACATTCAGTACTTC CASSPPREGGSARYIQYF
TRBJ2-1 TRBV7-3 . . TGTGCCAGCAGCCCTAGGGGGTCCTACCTCAATGAGCAGTTCTTC CASSPRGSYLNEQFF
TRBJ1-1 TRBV5-4 few TRBD1 TGTGCCAGCAGCCCACGGGACAGGATGAACACTGAAGCTTTCTTT CASSPRDRMNTEAFF
TRBJ2-3 TRBV15 few . TGTGCCACCAGCAGCTCCCCAGACCAGACAGATACGCAGTATTTT CATSSSPDQTDTQYF
TRBJ2-3 TRBV5-1 many . TGCGCCAGCAGCCCGAACTGGAGTGGGGGCACAGATACGCAGTATTTT CASSPNWSGGTDTQYF
TRBJ2-5 TRBV3-1 few . TGTGCCAGCAGCCAAGCGGGGGTCCAAGAGACCCAGTACTTC CASSQAGVQETQYF
TRBJ1-1 TRBV20-1 many . TGCAGTGCAGGTGAAGCTTTCTTT CSAGEAFF